The 10 T cell receptor beta chains below come from one sample, sequenced in a study of T-cell reconstitution after alpha-beta-depleted transplantation in children. The authors prepared the TCRbeta library with unique molecular identifiers. TCRdb re-derived calls from the PCR reads in MiXCR, one entry per CDR3 protein. The data contain about 77,000 distinct CDR3 sequences, around 18% of them singletons. The sample in question was PBMCs, mostly from graft donor cells, obtained 360 days after TCRalphabeta/CD19-depleted stem cell transplant. These receptors were taken from a male patient under 10 years old who had a stem cell transplant for acute lymphoblastic leukemia, so the T cells may come from the graft donor.

The chain couples TRBV5-1 to TRBJ2-7; D is possibly TRBD1 or TRBD2 (5 bases each). Germline assignment: CDR1 SGHRS and CDR2 YFSETQ. V was cut by 3 bases and J by 0 bases, with 13 bases left in between. The CDR3 contains 15 residues. The CDR3 nucleotides are TGCGCCAGCAGCTGGAAGGGACCGAACTCCTACGAGCAGTACTTC. This encodes CASSWKGPNSYEQYF.

This clonotype was detected a few times. The CDR3 spells CASSLDRGVYEQYF. Written as DNA, the CDR3 is TGTGCCAGCAGCTTAGACAGGGGGGTGTACGAGCAGTACTTC. This chain links TRBV5-4 with TRBJ2-7, with 9 bases matching TRBD1. V shed 2 bases, J shed 4 bases, and the junction held 4 bases outside the gene matches. CDR1 is SGHNT and CDR2 is YYREEE in the germline V gene (reference sequence). The CDR3 has 14 residues.

This clonotype was detected only a few times. The chain recombines TRBV12-3 or TRBV12-4 with TRBJ2-3; D unresolved. The V gene lost 5 bases and the J gene lost 6 bases, with 12 bases spanning the gap. This CDR3 has 13 amino acids. The CDR3 nucleotides read TGTGCCAGCAGTACAAGTGCCGTCGATACGCAGTATTTT. Translated: CASSTSAVDTQYF.

This clonotype was seen only a few times. The chain links TRBV27 to TRBJ1-1, with unresolved D. Germline values: CDR1 MNHEY, CDR2 SMNVEV (reference sequence). V was cut by 5 bases and J by 1 base, with 11 bases left in between. CDR3 length: 14 residues. The DNA of the CDR3 is TGTGCCAGCAGTCCCCACGCGTCGAACACTGAAGCTTTCTTT. This gives the protein CASSPHASNTEAFF.

This clonotype was detected a few times. This rearrangement joins TRBV2 to TRBJ2-7, with 7 nucleotides matching TRBD1. Germline CDR1 reads SNHLY; CDR2 reads FYNNEI. The junction had 14 bases not matched to a gene; V was cut back by 5 bases and J by 7 bases. CDR3 size: 15 residues. Here the CDR3 DNA reads TGTGCCAGCAGTATTACAGGGGCCCTTTTGGTTGAGCAGTACTTC. It is translated as CASSITGALLVEQYF.

This clonotype appeared a few times. The chain combines TRBV12-3 or TRBV12-4 with TRBJ2-1, with D perhaps matching TRBD1 (5 bases). This CDR3 region has 15 residues. Trimming pared 6 bases from V and 7 bases from J, leaving 19 bases between. The CDR3 sequence: CASSPLGLGGNEQFF. The CDR3 DNA follows: TGTGCCAGCAGCCCGTTGGGGCTGGGTGGTAATGAGCAGTTCTTC.

This clonotype was counted between two and nine times. The rearrangement uses TRBV29-1 and TRBJ2-2; D is possibly TRBD2 (5 bases). V lost 2 bases, J lost 2 bases, and 9 bases lay in between. Germline values: CDR1 SQVTM, CDR2 ANQGSEA. The CDR3 spans 14 residues. CDR3 bases: TGCAGCGTTGAATGGACTCTTAACACCGGGGAGCTGTTTTTT. Translation gives CSVEWTLNTGELFF.

The genes are TRBV15 and TRBJ2-7, with D unresolved. Germline V gives CDR1 LNHNV, CDR2 YYDKDF (reference sequence). The V end was cut by 1 base, the J end by 3 bases, with 10 bases between. This CDR3 has 14 amino acids. In DNA form, the CDR3 reads TGTGCCACCAGCAGAGGCAGGTCGATCTACGAGCAGTACTTC. It specifies CATSRGRSIYEQYF. The full variable domain, rest sourced from reference TRBV15 and TRBJ2-7, is DAMVIQNPRYQVTQFGKPVTLSCSQTLNHNVMYWYQQKSSQAPKLLFHYYDKDFNNEADTPDNFQSRRPNTSFCFLDIRSPGLGDTAMYLCATSRGRSIYEQYFGPGTRLTVT.

This clonotype came up a few times. In DNA, the CDR3 is TGTGCCAGCAGTTACCCGCGCGGGCCTGGGGACGAGCAGTACTTC. Encoded protein: CASSYPRGPGDEQYF. The V and J genes are TRBV6-2 or TRBV6-3 and TRBJ2-7; weak D call: TRBD2 (5 bases). Germline V gene data show CDR1 as MNHEY and CDR2 as SVGEGT. The CDR3 contains 15 residues. Trimming cost V 2 bases and J 5 bases, with 16 bases left between them.

The chain links TRBV4-2 to TRBJ2-2, with D perhaps being TRBD1 or TRBD2 (6 bases each). The CDR3 is 13 amino acids. CDR1 and CDR2 from the germline V gene are LGHNA and YNFKEQ. V gave up 5 bases and J gave up 6 bases, with 10 bases separating them. DNA of the CDR3: TGTGCCAGCAGCTTTAGGGGGGCCGGGGAGCTGTTTTTT. Translated: CASSFRGAGELFF.